This TCR beta chain was found in a study of graft-versus-host responses after intestinal transplantation. This clone has only a few counts. Different DNA sequences within this sample yield the same CDR3. Using immunoSEQ multiplex PCR, the repertoire was profiled, and TCRdb retains in-frame clones only, with some absent. The sample gives about 11,000 clones, approximately 31% of which show up once; around 1.9% is in the top ten. Germline CDR1 and CDR2: MNHEY and SVGAGI. The CDR3 runs 13 residues. V lost 5 bases and J lost 6; bases outside the gene matches: 4. Material: alloreactive CD4+ T cells from a mixed lymphocyte reaction culture, obtained before transplantation. The subset is: CFSE-low proliferating T cells sorted from roughly six-day pre-transplant mixed lymphocyte reaction (GvH or HvG direction). This chain joins TRBV6-5 and TRBJ1-5; TRBD1 agrees at 7 bases. This TCR was sampled from a human patient who was an organ donor for intestinal transplantation. CDR3 protein: CASSIQGGQPQHF. The DNA of the CDR3 is TGTGCCAGCAGTATCCAGGGGGGTCAGCCCCAGCATTTT.